This TCR beta chain was captured in a study of T cell responses to AZD1222 COVID-19 vaccine. Points from the study as a whole: At 160-218 and 743-854, vaccine-associated CD4 TCRs were dominant, and they spanned spike.

Germline V CDR1 and CDR2: MNHNY, SVGAGI (reference sequence). Trimming removed 7 bases from V and 3 bases from J, with 12 bases in between. This CDR3 comprises 14 residues. Remarks on this clone: As yet, its antigen is unknown.

Assay: immunoSEQ multiplex PCR; the TCRdb copy retains only in-frame clones and omits some. This sample has about 64,000 clones, with about 90% found just once. The TCR comes from an adult who received the MenACWY meningococcal vaccine as a control. The rearrangement links TRBV6-6 to TRBJ1-4, with D possibly TRBD1 on 6 matching bases. Sample: peripheral blood, taken 28 days after the second dose of the MenACWY control vaccine. Here the CDR3 reads CASTQGLPNEKLFF. DNA of the CDR3: TGTGCCAGCACGCAGGGGCTACCTAATGAAAAACTGTTTTTT.